What follows describes a single T cell receptor (beta chain). Only in-frame clones appear in the TCRdb table, and some are missing; sequencing was by immunoSEQ multiplex PCR. The table shows tens of thousands of clones, with over 85% occurring only once. The source of the sample is a study of T cell changes during pregnancy in multiple sclerosis. The sequence was obtained from a female donor in good health, enrolled as a control in a pregnancy study. Sample: peripheral blood, taken in the third trimester of pregnancy.

This CDR3 is CASSMRQGVNPYYNEQFF. CDR3 DNA: TGTGCCAGTAGTATGCGGCAGGGGGTGAATCCTTATTACAATGAGCAGTTCTTC. V usage is TRBV19 and J usage is TRBJ2-1; 7 bases fit TRBD1. With 3 bases clipped from V and 4 bases from J, the junction kept 15 bases outside the gene matches. The germline V gene has CDR1 LNHDA and CDR2 SQIVND (reference sequence). This CDR3 spans 18 amino acids.